Below, 5 T cell receptor beta chains from the same sample are listed, as sequenced in a study of blood T cell repertoires in COVID-19. TCRdb keeps only in-frame clones here, not all; method: immunoSEQ multiplex PCR. The sample carries tens of thousands of clones, 65% to 90% recorded once. Input material: peripheral blood. Receptors originate from a human donor in a cohort sampled during active COVID-19.

The V gene is TRBV19, the J gene TRBJ1-5; TRBD1 is a possible D gene (5 bases). V dropped 0 bases and J dropped 0 bases, with 18 bases sitting between them. Germline V gene lookup returns CDR1 LNHDA and CDR2 SQIVND (reference sequence). This CDR3 region has 19 residues. Here the CDR3 DNA reads TGTGCCAGTAGTATAGATGGGAGGAGGGGCAATTATAGCAATCAGCCCCAGCATTTT. Its protein is CASSIDGRRGNYSNQPQHF.

The CDR3 DNA sequence: TGTGCCTGGAGTTTTTGGGGCCAGGGAGGGGACTATGGCTACACCTTC. It specifies CAWSFWGQGGDYGYTF. J is TRBJ1-2 and V is TRBV30; perhaps TRBD1 as D (5 bases). The CDR3 contains 16 residues. Trimming stripped 2 bases from V and 3 bases from J, with 19 bases between. Germline-derived CDR1 and CDR2 are GTSNPN and SVGIG (reference sequence).

In this sample, this clone turned up a few times. V usage is TRBV11-2 and J usage is TRBJ2-7, with 7 bases identical to TRBD1. Germline V gene sequence: CDR1 SGHAT, CDR2 FQNNGV. The V segment lost 6 bases and the J segment 3 bases; nucleotides outside the gene matches: 2. There are 12 residues in the CDR3. The CDR3 loop reads CASRPGGYEQYF. In nucleotides, the CDR3 is TGTGCCAGCAGGCCAGGGGGCTACGAGCAGTACTTC. Variable domain in full (rest from reference TRBV11-2 and TRBJ2-7): EAGVAQSPRYKIIEKRQSVAFWCNPISGHATLYWYQQILGQGPKLLIQFQNNGVVDDSQLPKDRFSAERLKGVDSTLKIQPAKLEDSAVYLCASRPGGYEQYFGPGTRLTVT.

The genes are TRBV29-1 and TRBJ2-7; possible D gene TRBD2, 5 bases. Germline-derived CDR1 and CDR2 are SQVTM and ANQGSEA. CDR3 length: 11 amino acids. Between the trimmed V and J ends, which lost 3 bases and 9 bases, there was a span of 12 bases. Here the CDR3 DNA reads TGCAGCGTTGACTTCCCCCGGGGGCAGTACTTC. Translation: CSVDFPRGQYF.

This rearrangement joins TRBV18 to TRBJ1-4, with D possibly being TRBD1 (6 bases). Germline CDR1 and CDR2: KGHSH and LQKENI. The length of the CDR3 is 13 residues. Trimming removed 2 bases at V and 7 bases at J, with 8 bases between. The CDR3 sequence: CASSPEQGEKLFF. The CDR3 bases are TGTGCCAGCTCACCAGAACAGGGTGAAAAACTGTTTTTT.